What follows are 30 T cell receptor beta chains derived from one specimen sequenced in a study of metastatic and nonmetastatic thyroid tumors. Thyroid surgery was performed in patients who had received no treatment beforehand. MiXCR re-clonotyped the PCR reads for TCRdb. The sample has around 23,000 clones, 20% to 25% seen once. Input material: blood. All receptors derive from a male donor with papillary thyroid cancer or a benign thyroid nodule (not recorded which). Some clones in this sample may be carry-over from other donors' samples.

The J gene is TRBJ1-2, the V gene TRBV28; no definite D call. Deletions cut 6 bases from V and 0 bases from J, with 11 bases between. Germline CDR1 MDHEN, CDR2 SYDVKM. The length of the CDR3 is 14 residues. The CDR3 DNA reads TGTGCCAGCAGCTTAGAATCGGCTAACTATGGCTACACCTTC. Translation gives CASSLESANYGYTF.

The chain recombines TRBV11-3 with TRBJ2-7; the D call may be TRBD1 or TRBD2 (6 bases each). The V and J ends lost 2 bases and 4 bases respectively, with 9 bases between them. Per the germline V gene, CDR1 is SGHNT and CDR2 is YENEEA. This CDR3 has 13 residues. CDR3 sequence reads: CASSLRGTYEQYF. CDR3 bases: TGTGCCAGCAGCTTACGGGGGACATACGAGCAGTACTTC.

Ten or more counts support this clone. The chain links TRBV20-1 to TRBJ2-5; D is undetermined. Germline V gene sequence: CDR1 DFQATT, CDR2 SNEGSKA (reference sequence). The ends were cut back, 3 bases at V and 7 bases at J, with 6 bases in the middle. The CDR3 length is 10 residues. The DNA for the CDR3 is TGCAGTGCTAGTTTCCCGACCCAGTACTTC. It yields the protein CSASFPTQYF.

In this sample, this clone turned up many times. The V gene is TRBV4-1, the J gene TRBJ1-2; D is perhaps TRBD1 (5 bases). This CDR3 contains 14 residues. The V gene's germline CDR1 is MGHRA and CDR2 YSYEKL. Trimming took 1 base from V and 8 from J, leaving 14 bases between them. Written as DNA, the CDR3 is TGCGCCAGCAGCCAAGGGGCAGGGATGTACGGCTACACCTTC. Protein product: CASSQGAGMYGYTF.

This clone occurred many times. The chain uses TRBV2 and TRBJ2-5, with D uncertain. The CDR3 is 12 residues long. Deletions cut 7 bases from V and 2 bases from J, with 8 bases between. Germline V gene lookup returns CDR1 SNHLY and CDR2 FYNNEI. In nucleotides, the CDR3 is TGTGCCAGCAACAACCGACAAGAGACCCAGTACTTC. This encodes CASNNRQETQYF.

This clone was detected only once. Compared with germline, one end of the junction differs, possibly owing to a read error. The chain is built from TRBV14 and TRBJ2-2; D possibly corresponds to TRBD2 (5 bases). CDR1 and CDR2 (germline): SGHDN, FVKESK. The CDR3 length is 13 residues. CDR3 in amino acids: CASSLTYTGELSF. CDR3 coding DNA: TGTGCCAGCAGCCTGACATACACCGGGGAGCTTTCTTTT. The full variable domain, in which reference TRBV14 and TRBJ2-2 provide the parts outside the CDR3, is EAGVTQFPSHSVIEKGQTVTLRCDPISGHDNLYWYRRVMGKEIKFLLHFVKESKQDESGMPNNRFLAERTGGTYSTLKVQPAELEDSGVYFCASSLTYTGELSFGEGSRLTVL.

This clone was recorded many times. CDR3 loop: CASSRDLFGGKGEKLFF. The DNA for the CDR3 is TGCGCCAGCAGCCGGGATCTTTTTGGGGGGAAGGGTGAAAAACTGTTTTTT. The rearrangement uses TRBV4-1 and TRBJ1-4; maybe TRBD1 (5 bases). The germline V and J ends were trimmed by 4 bases and 7 bases, with 22 bases remaining between them. The CDR3 spans 17 residues. Germline CDR1 and CDR2: MGHRA and YSYEKL.

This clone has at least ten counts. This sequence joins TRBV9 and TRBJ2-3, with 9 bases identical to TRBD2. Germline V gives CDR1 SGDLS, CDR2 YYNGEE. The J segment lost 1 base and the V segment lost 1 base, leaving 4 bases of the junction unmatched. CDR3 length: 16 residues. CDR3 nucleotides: TGTGCCAGCAGCGTACAGCCTAGCGGGGGCACAGATACGCAGTATTTT. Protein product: CASSVQPSGGTDTQYF.

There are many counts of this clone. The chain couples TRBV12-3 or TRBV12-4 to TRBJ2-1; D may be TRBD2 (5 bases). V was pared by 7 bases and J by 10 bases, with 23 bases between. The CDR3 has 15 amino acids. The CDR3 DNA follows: TGTGCCAGCATCCTAAAAATCGGACTCTTAGGGGAGCAGTTCTTC. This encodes CASILKIGLLGEQFF.

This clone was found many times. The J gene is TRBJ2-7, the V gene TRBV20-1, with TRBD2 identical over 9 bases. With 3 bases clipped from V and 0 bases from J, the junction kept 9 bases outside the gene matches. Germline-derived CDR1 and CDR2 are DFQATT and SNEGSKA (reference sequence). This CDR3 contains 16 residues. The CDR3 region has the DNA TGCAGTGCTAGCGCACTAGCGGGTGCAAGCTCCTACGAGCAGTACTTC. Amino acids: CSASALAGASSYEQYF.

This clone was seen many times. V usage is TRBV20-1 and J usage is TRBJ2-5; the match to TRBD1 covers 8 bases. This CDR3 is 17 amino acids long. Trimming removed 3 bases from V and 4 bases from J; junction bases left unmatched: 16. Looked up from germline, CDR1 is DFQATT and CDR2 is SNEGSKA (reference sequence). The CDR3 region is CSARNIFDRGFGETQYF. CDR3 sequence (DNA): TGCAGTGCTAGGAATATTTTTGACAGGGGTTTTGGAGAGACCCAGTACTTC.

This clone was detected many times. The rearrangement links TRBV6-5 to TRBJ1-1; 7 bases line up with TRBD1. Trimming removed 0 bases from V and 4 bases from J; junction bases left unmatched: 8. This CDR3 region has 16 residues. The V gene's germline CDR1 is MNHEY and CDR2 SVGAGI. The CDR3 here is CASSYSRLAGGTEAFF. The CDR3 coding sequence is TGTGCCAGCAGTTACTCGAGGTTAGCAGGGGGCACTGAAGCTTTCTTT.

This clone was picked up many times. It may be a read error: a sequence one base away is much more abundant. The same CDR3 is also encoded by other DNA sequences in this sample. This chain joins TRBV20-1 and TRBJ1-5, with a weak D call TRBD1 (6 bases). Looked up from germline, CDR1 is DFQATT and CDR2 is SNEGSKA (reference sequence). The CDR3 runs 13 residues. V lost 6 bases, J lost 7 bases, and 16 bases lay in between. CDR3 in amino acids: CSARTGLGQPQHF. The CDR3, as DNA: TGCAGTGCCAGAACAGGGTTGGGACAGCCCCAGCATTTT.

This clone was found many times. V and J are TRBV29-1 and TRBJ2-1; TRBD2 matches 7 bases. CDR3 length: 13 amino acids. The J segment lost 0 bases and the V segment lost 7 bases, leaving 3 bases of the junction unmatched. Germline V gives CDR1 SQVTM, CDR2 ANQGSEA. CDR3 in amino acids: CSAGGSSYNEQFF. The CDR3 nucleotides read TGCAGCGCCGGCGGGAGCTCCTACAATGAGCAGTTCTTC.

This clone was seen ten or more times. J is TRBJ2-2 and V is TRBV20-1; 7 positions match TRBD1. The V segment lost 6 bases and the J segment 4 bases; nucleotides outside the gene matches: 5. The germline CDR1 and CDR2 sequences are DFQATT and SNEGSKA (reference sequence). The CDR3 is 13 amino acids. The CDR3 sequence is CSARTGGTGELFF. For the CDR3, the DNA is TGCAGTGCCCGGACAGGCGGCACCGGGGAGCTGTTTTTT.

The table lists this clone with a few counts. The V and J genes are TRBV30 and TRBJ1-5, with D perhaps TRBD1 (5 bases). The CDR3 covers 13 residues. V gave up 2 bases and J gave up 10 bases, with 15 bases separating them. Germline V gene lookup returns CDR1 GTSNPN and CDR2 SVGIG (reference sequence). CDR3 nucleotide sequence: TGTGCCTGGAGTCGGGACGGGGCTCAACCCCAGCATTTT. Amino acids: CAWSRDGAQPQHF.

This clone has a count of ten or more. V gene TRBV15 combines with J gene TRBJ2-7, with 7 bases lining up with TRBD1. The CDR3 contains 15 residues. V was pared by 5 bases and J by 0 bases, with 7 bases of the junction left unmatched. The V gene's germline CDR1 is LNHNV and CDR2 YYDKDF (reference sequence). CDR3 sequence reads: CATSPLRQGSYEQYF. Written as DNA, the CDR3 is TGTGCCACCAGCCCATTGAGACAGGGCTCCTACGAGCAGTACTTC.

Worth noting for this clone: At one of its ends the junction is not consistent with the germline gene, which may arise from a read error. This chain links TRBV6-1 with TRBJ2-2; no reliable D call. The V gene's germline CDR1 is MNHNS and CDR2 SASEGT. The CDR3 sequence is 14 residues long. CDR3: CPSSDNLRSGELFF. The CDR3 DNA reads TGTCCCAGCAGTGATAATTTGAGGTCCGGGGAGCTGTTTTTT.

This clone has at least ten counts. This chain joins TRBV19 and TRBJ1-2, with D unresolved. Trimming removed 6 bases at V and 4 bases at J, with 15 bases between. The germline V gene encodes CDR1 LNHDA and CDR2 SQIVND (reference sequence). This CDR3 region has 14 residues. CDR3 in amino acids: CASRSYLSGYGYTF. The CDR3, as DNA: TGTGCCAGTAGGTCTTATTTGAGTGGCTATGGCTACACCTTC.

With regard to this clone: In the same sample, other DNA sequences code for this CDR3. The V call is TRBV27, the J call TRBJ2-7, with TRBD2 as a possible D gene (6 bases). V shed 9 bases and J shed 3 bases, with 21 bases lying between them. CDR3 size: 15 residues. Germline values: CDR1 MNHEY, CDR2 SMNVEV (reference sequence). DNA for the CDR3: TGTGCCAGTAGTCGTACCGGGACGGACTACTACGAGCAGTACTTC. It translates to CASSRTGTDYYEQYF.

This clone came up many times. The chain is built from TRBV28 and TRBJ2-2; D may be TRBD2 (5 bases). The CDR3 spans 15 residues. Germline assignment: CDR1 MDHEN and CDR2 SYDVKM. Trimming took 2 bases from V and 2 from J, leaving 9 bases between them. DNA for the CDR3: TGTGCCAGCAGTTTAAACGGGGATAACACCGGGGAGCTGTTTTTT. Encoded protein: CASSLNGDNTGELFF. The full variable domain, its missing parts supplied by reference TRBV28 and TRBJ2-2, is DVKVTQSSRYLVKRTGEKVFLECVQDMDHENMFWYRQDPGLGLRLIYFSYDVKMKEKGDIPEGYSVSREKKERFSLILESASTNQTSMYLCASSLNGDNTGELFFGEGSRLTVL.

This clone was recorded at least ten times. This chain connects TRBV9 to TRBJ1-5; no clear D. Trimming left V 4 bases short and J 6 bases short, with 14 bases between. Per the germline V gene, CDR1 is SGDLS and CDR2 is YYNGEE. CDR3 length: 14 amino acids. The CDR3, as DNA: TGTGCCAGCAGCCCAATGGACGGGCCTCAGCCCCAGCATTTT. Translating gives CASSPMDGPQPQHF. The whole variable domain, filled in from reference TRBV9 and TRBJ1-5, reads DSGVTQTPKHLITATGQRVTLRCSPRSGDLSVYWYQQSLDQGLQFLIQYYNGEERAKGNILERFSAQQFPDLHSELNLSSLELGDSALYFCASSPMDGPQPQHFGDGTRLSIL.

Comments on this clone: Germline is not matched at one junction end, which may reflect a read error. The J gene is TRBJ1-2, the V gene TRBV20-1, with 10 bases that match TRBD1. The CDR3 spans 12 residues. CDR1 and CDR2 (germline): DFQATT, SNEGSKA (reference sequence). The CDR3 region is CSATDRGTGFTF. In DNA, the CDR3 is TGCAGTGCTACGGACAGGGGGACTGGCTTCACCTTC.

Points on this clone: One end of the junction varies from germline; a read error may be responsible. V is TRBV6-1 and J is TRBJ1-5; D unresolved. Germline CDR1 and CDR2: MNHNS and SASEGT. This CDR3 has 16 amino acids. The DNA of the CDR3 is TGTTCCAGCAGTCTCGGCAACATTCTGGGGTATCAGCCCCAGCATTTT. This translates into CSSSLGNILGYQPQHF.

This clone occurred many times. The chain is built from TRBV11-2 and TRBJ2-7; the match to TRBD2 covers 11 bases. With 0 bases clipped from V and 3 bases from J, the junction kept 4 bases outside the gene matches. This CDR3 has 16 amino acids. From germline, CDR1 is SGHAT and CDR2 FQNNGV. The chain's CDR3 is CASSLETSGAIYEQYF. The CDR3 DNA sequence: TGTGCCAGCAGCTTAGAGACTAGCGGGGCGATCTACGAGCAGTACTTC.

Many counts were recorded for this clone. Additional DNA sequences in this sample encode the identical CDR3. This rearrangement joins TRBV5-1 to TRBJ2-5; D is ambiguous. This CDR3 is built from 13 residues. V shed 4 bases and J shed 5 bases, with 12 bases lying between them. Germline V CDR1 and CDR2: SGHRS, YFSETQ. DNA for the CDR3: TGCGCCAGCAGCGGGCATAACGCGGAGACCCAGTACTTC. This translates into CASSGHNAETQYF.

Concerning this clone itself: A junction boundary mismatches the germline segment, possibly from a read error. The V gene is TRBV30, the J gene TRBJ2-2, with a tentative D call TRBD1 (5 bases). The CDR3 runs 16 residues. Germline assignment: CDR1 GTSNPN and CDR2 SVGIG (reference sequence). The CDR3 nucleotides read TGTACCTGGAGTGTAAAACCAGGGTGGAACACCGGGGAGCTGTTTTTT. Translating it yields CTWSVKPGWNTGELFF.

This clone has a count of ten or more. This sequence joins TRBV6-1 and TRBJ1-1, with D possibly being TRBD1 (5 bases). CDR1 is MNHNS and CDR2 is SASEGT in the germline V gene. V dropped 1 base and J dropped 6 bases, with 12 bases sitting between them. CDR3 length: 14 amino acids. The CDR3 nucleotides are TGTGCCAGCAGTGAAGGTCATCGGGGCTCTGAAGCTTTCTTT. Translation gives CASSEGHRGSEAFF.

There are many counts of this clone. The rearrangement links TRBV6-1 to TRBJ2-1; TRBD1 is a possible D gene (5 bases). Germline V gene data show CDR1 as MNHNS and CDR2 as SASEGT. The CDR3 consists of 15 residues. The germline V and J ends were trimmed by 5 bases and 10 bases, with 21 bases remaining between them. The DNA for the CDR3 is TGTGCCAGCAGTCACACAGGACCCATGTCAGGGGAGCAGTTCTTC. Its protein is CASSHTGPMSGEQFF.

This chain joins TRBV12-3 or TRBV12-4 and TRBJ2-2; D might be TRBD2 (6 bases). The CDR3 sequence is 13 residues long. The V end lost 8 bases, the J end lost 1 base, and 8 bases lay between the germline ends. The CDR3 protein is CASGRGNTGELFF. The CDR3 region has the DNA TGTGCCAGCGGGCGGGGGAACACCGGGGAGCTGTTTTTT.